The rows below give T cell receptor beta chains drawn from one sample of a study of cytomegalovirus exposure and HLA in healthy donors. Profiling relied on immunoSEQ multiplex PCR, and the TCRdb table lists in-frame clones only, not all of them. In the table there are 260,000 or so clones, more than 75% of which are singletons. The sequencing sample was made of PBMCs. The receptors here all came from a man aged 18 to 29 in good health and CMV-seronegative. Both conserved end residues are part of each CDR3. A D gene is named only where the DNA matches it firmly. Clone size is stated in some rows and not others, as once, few, many or a class when expanded.

15 | TRBJ2-1 | TRBV27 | TRBD2 | - | CASSSAGTRENEQFF | TGTGCCAGCAGTTCCGCCGGGACTAGGGAGAATGAGCAGTTCTTC
14 | TRBJ1-1 | TRBV27 | - | few | CASLSGQRNTEAFF | TGTGCCAGCTTAAGCGGGCAAAGAAACACTGAAGCTTTCTTT
15 | TRBJ1-4 | TRBV11-2 | TRBD1 | - | CASSLGAGQIEKLFF | TGTGCCAGCAGCTTGGGCGCGGGACAGATTGAAAAACTGTTTTTT
17 | TRBJ2-2 | TRBV5-1 | - | - | CASSNSPGHLNTGELFF | TGCGCCAGCAGCAACAGCCCGGGACACTTAAACACCGGGGAGCTGTTTTTT
14 | TRBJ1-2 | TRBV19 | - | - | CASSIDSFDYGYTF | TGTGCCAGTAGTATTGACAGTTTCGACTATGGCTACACCTTC
14 | TRBJ2-1 | TRBV7-8 | - | - | CASSPRDSYNEQFF | TGTGCCAGCAGCCCTAGGGACTCTTACAATGAGCAGTTCTTC
15 | TRBJ2-7 | TRBV28 | - | - | CASSLVGASTYEQYF | TGTGCCAGCAGTTTGGTAGGGGCAAGTACCTACGAGCAGTACTTC
13 | TRBJ1-2 | TRBV2 | - | - | CASTLDSRDGYTF | TGTGCCAGCACCCTAGACAGCAGAGATGGCTACACCTTC
10 | TRBJ2-7 | TRBV28 | - | - | CASSRAEQYF | TGTGCCAGCAGCCGCGCGGAACAGTACTTC
16 | TRBJ2-3 | TRBV4-1 | - | - | CASSQAGHQTTDTQYF | TGCGCCAGCAGCCAAGCGGGACACCAGACCACAGATACGCAGTATTTT
12 | TRBJ1-5 | TRBV27 | - | few | CASRAANQPQHF | TGTGCCAGCAGGGCGGCTAATCAGCCCCAGCATTTT
15 | TRBJ2-2 | TRBV5-8 | - | few | CASSLRQGNTGELFF | TGTGCCAGCAGCTTGCGGCAGGGGAACACCGGGGAGCTGTTTTTT
19 | TRBJ2-1 | TRBV28 | TRBD2 | - | CASNRLGLAGGLTYNEQFF | TGTGCCAGCAACCGCCTAGGGCTAGCGGGGGGGTTGACCTACAATGAGCAGTTCTTC
17 | TRBJ2-2 | TRBV9 | TRBD2 | - | CASSPPRTSGSTGELFF | TGTGCCAGCAGCCCCCCAAGGACTAGCGGGAGCACCGGGGAGCTGTTTTTT
14 | TRBJ2-5 | TRBV27 | TRBD2 | - | CASMRLAGEETQYF | TGTGCCAGCATGCGACTAGCGGGAGAAGAGACCCAGTACTTC
18 | TRBJ1-1 | TRBV28 | TRBD1 | - | CASSLSLETGGWGTEAFF | TGTGCCAGCAGTTTAAGTTTGGAGACAGGGGGCTGGGGCACTGAAGCTTTCTTT
12 | TRBJ2-7 | TRBV6-5 | - | once | CASSYSHYEQYF | TGTGCCAGCAGTTACAGCCACTACGAGCAGTACTTC
15 | TRBJ2-5 | TRBV5-4 | TRBD2 | - | CASSLTSGDAGTQYF | TGTGCCAGCAGCTTAACTAGCGGGGATGCCGGGACCCAGTACTTC
14 | TRBJ2-3 | TRBV6-5 | TRBD2 | once | CASRKLAGGLTQYF | TGTGCCAGCAGGAAACTAGCGGGGGGGCTTACGCAGTATTTT
10 | TRBJ2-3 | TRBV5-6 | - | - | CASPTDTQYF | TGTGCCAGCCCAACAGATACGCAGTATTTT
15 | TRBJ1-2 | TRBV5-1 | TRBD1 | - | CASSGIQGANYGYTF | TGCGCCAGCAGCGGCATACAGGGGGCGAACTATGGCTACACCTTC
13 | TRBJ2-1 | TRBV14 | - | - | CASSLGLYNEQFF | TGTGCCAGCAGCCTCGGACTCTACAATGAGCAGTTCTTC
12 | TRBJ2-1 | TRBV9 | - | - | CASSRGNNEQFF | TGTGCCAGCAGCCGGGGGAACAATGAGCAGTTCTTC
12 | TRBJ2-5 | TRBV6-5 | TRBD1 | - | CASTDRAETQYF | TGTGCCAGCACGGACAGGGCGGAGACCCAGTACTTC
16 | TRBJ2-1 | TRBV2 | TRBD2 | - | CASSASSGRSYNEQFF | TGTGCCAGCAGTGCCTCTAGCGGGAGGTCCTACAATGAGCAGTTCTTC
15 | TRBJ2-2 | TRBV7-9 | - | - | CASSDVAANTGELFF | TGTGCCAGCAGCGATGTAGCTGCGAACACCGGGGAGCTGTTTTTT
13 | TRBJ1-1 | TRBV6-5 | - | - | CASSYSVGTEAFF | TGTGCCAGCAGTTACAGTGTCGGTACTGAAGCTTTCTTT
16 | TRBJ2-3 | TRBV2 | TRBD2 | - | CASSEALSGSRRTQYF | TGTGCCAGCAGTGAAGCCCTTAGCGGGAGTAGGAGAACGCAGTATTTT
15 | TRBJ2-2 | TRBV10-3 | TRBD1 | few | CAINRQGPNTGELFF | TGTGCCATCAACCGACAGGGTCCTAACACCGGGGAGCTGTTTTTT
14 | TRBJ1-1 | TRBV11-2 | - | - | CASSLVAGNTEAFF | TGTGCCAGCAGCTTAGTGGCAGGGAACACTGAAGCTTTCTTT
15 | TRBJ2-3 | TRBV27 | - | - | CASSLLPSSTDTQYF | TGTGCCAGCAGTTTACTTCCTAGTTCCACAGATACGCAGTATTTT
15 | TRBJ2-7 | TRBV28 | - | - | CASSLLALYASEQYF | TGTGCCAGCAGTTTACTAGCTTTATACGCTTCTGAGCAGTACTTC
11 | TRBJ2-5 | TRBV7-6 | - | - | CASRTQETQYF | TGTGCCAGCAGGACTCAAGAGACCCAGTACTTC